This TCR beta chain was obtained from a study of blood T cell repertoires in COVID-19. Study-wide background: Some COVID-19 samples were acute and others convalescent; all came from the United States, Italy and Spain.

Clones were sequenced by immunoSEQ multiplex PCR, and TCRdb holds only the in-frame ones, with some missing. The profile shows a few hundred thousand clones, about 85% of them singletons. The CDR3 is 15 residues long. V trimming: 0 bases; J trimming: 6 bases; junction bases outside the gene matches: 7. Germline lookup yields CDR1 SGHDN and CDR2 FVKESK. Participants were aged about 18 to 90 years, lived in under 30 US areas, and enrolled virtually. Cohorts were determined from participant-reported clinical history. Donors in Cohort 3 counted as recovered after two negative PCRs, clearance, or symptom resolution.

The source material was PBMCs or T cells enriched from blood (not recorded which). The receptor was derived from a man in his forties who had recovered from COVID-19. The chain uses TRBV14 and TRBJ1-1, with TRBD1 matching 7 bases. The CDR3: CASSQEQGGRAEAFF. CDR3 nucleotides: TGTGCCAGCAGCCAAGAGCAGGGGGGAAGGGCTGAAGCTTTCTTT.